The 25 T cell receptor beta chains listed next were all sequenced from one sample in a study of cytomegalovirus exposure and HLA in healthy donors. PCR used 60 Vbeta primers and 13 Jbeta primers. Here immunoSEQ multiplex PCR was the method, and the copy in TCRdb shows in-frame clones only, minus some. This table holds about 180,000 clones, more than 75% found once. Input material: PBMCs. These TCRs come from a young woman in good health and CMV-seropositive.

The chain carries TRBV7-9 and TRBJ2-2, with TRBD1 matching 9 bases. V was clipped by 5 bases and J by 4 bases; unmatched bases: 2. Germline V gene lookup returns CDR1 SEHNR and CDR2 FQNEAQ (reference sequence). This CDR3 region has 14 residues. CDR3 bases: TGTGCCAGCAGCCAGACAGGGGGCACCGGGGAGCTGTTTTTT. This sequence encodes CASSQTGGTGELFF.

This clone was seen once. CDR3 sequence (DNA): TGTGCCAGCAGAGGGGCGGGAAACACCATATATTTT. Its translation: CASRGAGNTIYF. This sequence joins TRBV7-7 and TRBJ1-3; weak D call: TRBD1 (5 bases). Per germline, CDR1 SSHAT and CDR2 FNYEAQ (reference sequence). The CDR3 runs 12 residues. V was clipped by 6 bases and J by 4 bases, with 7 bases between them.

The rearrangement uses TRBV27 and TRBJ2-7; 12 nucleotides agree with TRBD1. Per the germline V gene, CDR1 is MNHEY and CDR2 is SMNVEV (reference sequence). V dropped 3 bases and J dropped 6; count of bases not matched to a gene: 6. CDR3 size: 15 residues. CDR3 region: CASSLTGQGAREQYF. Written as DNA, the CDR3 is TGTGCCAGCAGTTTGACGGGACAGGGGGCCCGCGAGCAGTACTTC.

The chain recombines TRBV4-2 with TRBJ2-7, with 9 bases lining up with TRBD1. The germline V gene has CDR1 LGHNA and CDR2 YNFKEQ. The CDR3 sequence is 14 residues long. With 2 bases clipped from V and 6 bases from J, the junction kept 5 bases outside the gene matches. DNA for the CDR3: TGTGCCAGCAGCCAATTGACAGGGGGTGGCGAGCAGTACTTC. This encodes CASSQLTGGGEQYF.

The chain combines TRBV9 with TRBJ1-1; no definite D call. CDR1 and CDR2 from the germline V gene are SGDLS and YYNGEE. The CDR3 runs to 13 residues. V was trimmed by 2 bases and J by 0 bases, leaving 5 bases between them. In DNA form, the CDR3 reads TGTGCCAGCAGCGTCTCGGTGAACACTGAAGCTTTCTTT. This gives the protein CASSVSVNTEAFF.

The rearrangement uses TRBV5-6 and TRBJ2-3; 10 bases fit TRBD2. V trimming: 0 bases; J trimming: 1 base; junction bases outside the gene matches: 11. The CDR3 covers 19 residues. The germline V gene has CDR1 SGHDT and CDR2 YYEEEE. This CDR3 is CASSLVPSGGRTRTDTQYF. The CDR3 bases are TGTGCCAGCAGCTTGGTTCCTAGCGGGGGACGAACCCGCACAGATACGCAGTATTTT.

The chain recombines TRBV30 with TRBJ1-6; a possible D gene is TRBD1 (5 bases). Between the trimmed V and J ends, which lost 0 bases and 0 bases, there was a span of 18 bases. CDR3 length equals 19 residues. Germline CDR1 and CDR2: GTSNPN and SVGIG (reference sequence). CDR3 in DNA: TGTGCCTGGAGTGTACTTCGGCAGGGAAGGAGCTCCTATAATTCACCCCTCCACTTT. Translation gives CAWSVLRQGRSSYNSPLHF.

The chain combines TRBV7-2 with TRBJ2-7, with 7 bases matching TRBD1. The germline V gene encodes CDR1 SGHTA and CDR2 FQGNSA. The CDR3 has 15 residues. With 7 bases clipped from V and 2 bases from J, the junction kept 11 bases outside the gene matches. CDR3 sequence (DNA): TGTGCCAGCATCCTCCAAGAAGGGGGCCCCTACGAGCAGTACTTC. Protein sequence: CASILQEGGPYEQYF. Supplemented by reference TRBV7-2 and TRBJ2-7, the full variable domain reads GAGVSQSPSNKVTEKGKDVELRCDPISGHTALYWYRQSLGQGLEFLIYFQGNSAPDKSGLPSDRFSAERTGGSVSTLTIQRTQQEDSAVYLCASILQEGGPYEQYFGPGTRLTVT.

CDR3 coding DNA: TGTGCCAGCAGCGTAGGCCAGGCGCCGGGATCACCCCTCCACTTT. Its translation: CASSVGQAPGSPLHF. This chain joins TRBV9 and TRBJ1-6; no clear D. In germline, CDR1 is SGDLS, CDR2 YYNGEE. V was cut by 0 bases and J by 10 bases, with 14 bases left in between. This CDR3 has 15 amino acids.

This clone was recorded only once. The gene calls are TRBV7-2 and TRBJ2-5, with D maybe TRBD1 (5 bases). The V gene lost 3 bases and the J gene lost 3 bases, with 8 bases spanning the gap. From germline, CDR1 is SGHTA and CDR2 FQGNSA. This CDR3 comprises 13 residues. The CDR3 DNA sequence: TGTGCCAGCAGCTTCAACAGGAAAGAGACCCAGTACTTC. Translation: CASSFNRKETQYF. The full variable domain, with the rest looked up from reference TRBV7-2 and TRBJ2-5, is GAGVSQSPSNKVTEKGKDVELRCDPISGHTALYWYRQSLGQGLEFLIYFQGNSAPDKSGLPSDRFSAERTGGSVSTLTIQRTQQEDSAVYLCASSFNRKETQYFGPGTRLLVL.

DNA for the CDR3: TGCGCCAGCAGCCAAGATCCCCAGGGAGGTGGCTACACCTTC. Translating gives CASSQDPQGGGYTF. The chain employs TRBV4-3 and TRBJ1-2; D possibly corresponds to TRBD1 (5 bases). This CDR3 region has 14 residues. V lost 0 bases, J lost 7 bases, and 12 bases lay in between. Germline loops: CDR1 LGHNA, CDR2 YSLEER.

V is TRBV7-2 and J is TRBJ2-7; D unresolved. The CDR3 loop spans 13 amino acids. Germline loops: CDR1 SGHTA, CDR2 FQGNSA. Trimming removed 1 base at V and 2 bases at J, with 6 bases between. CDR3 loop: CASSLELTYEQYF. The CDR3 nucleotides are TGTGCCAGCAGCTTAGAGCTTACCTACGAGCAGTACTTC.

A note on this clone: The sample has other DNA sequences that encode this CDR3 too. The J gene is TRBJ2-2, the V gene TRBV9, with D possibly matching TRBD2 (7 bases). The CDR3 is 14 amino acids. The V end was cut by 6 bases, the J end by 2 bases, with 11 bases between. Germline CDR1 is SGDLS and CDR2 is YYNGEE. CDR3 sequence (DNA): TGTGCCAGCAAGAGGGGGGGAAACACCGGGGAGCTGTTTTTT. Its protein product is CASKRGGNTGELFF.

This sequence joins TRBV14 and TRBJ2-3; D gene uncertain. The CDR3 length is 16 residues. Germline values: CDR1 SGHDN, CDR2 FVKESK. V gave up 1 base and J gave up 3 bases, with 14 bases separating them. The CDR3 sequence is CASSQGQSTGTDTQYF. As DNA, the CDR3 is TGTGCCAGCAGCCAAGGTCAATCAACCGGTACAGATACGCAGTATTTT. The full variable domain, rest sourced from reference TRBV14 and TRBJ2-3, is EAGVTQFPSHSVIEKGQTVTLRCDPISGHDNLYWYRRVMGKEIKFLLHFVKESKQDESGMPNNRFLAERTGGTYSTLKVQPAELEDSGVYFCASSQGQSTGTDTQYFGPGTRLTVL.

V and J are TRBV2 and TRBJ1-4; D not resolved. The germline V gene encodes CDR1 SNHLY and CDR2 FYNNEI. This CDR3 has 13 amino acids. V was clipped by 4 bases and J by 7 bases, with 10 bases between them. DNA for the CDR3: TGTGCCAGCAGTGGGAGGGAGACTGAAAAACTGTTTTTT. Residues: CASSGRETEKLFF.

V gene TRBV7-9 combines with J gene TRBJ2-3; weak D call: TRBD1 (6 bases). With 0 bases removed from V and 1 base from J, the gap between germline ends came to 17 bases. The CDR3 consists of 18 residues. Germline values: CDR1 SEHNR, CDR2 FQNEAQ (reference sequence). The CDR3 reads CASSLAPGGSPRTDTQYF. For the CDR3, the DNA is TGTGCCAGCAGCTTAGCGCCTGGGGGCAGTCCACGCACAGATACGCAGTATTTT.

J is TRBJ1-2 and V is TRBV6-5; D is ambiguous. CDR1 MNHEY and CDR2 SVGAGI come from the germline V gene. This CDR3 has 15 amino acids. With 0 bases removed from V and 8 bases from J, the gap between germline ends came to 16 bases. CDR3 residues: CASSYSKSRAGGYTF. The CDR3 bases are TGTGCCAGCAGTTACTCGAAGTCCCGGGCGGGAGGCTACACCTTC.

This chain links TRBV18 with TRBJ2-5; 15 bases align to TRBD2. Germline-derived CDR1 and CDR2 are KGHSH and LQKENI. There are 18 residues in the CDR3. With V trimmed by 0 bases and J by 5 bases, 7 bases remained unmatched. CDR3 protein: CASSPPGLAGGLGETQYF. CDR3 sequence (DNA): TGTGCCAGCTCACCACCGGGACTAGCGGGGGGTCTCGGTGAGACCCAGTACTTC.

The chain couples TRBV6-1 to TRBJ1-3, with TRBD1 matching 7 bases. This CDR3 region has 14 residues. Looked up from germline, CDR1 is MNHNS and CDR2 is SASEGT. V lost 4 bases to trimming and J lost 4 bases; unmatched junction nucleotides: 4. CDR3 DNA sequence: TGTGCCAGCAGTGCCGACAGGGAAGGAAACACCATATATTTT. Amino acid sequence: CASSADREGNTIYF.

The CDR3 region is CASSPSQGTYEQYF. The DNA for the CDR3 is TGTGCCAGCAGTCCCTCGCAGGGGACCTACGAGCAGTACTTC. The chain couples TRBV27 to TRBJ2-7; possibly TRBD1 for D (6 bases). The ends were cut back, 5 bases at V and 2 bases at J, with 13 bases in the middle. CDR1 is MNHEY, CDR2 SMNVEV, per germline (reference sequence). The CDR3 is made up of 14 amino acids.

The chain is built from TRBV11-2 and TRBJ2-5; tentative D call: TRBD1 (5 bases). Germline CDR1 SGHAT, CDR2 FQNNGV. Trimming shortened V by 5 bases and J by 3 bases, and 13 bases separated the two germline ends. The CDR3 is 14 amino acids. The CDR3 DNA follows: TGTGCCAGCAGCCGCCCCGACAGAGAAGAGACCCAGTACTTC. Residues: CASSRPDREETQYF.

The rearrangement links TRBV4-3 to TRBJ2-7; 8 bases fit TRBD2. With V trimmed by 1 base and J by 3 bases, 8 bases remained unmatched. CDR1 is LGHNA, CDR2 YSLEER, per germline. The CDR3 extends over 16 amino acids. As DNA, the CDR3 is TGCGCCAGCAGCCAAGGCCCAAGCGGGGGCCTCTACGAGCAGTACTTC. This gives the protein CASSQGPSGGLYEQYF.

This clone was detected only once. Here the CDR3 DNA reads TGTGCCAGCACCAGACTAGTAGAGGCAGATACGCAGTATTTT. Translated: CASTRLVEADTQYF. The rearrangement joins TRBV2 to TRBJ2-3; D perhaps matches TRBD2 (6 bases). CDR3 length: 14 residues. The V and J ends lost 7 bases and 4 bases respectively, with 15 bases between them. Germline V lookup: CDR1 SNHLY, CDR2 FYNNEI.

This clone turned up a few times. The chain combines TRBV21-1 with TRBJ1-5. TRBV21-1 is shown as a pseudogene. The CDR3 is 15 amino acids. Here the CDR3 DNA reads TGTGCCAGCAGCTCTCAAAGGGGACTCAATCAGCCCCAGCATTTT. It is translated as CASSSQRGLNQPQHF.

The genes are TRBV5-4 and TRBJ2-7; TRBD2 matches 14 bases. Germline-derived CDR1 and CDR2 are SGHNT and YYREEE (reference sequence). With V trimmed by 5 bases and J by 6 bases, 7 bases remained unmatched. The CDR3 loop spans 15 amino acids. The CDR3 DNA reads TGTGCCAGCAGGACTAGCGGGGGGGCAATAGGCGAGCAGTACTTC. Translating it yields CASRTSGGAIGEQYF.